This T cell receptor beta chain is from a study of cytomegalovirus exposure and HLA in healthy donors. Study in general: In a previous analysis, around 110 million unique TCR beta sequences were found from some 180 million T cells. Study findings and constraints: Later analysis demonstrated an association between a missense DCLRE1C variant and TCR beta V- and J-gene trimming. Across donors, presence/absence analyses took sequencing depth to be roughly uniform.

The PCR ran on 60 Vbeta and 13 Jbeta primers. Methods used by the authors: Later, an analysis found roughly 80 million unique TCR beta chains, and approximately 10 million of these were shared. Generated by immunoSEQ multiplex PCR, the TCRdb table keeps only in-frame clones and is missing some. The V and J calls and the clone size are those of that table, but D and trimming were determined from the DNA. The table shows fewer than 150,000 clones, with 70% to 80% occurring only once. Comments on this clone: As yet, its antigen is unknown.

The length of the CDR3 is 15 residues. The V end was cut by 4 bases, the J end by 2 bases, with 18 bases between. From germline, CDR1 is SQVTM and CDR2 ANQGSEA. This chain joins TRBV29-1 and TRBJ2-7; possible D gene TRBD1, 6 bases. This TCR was sampled from a man aged 50-59 years in good health and CMV-seronegative. Sequenced input: PBMCs. The CDR3 coding sequence is TGCAGCGTTGTAATCGGGGCAGGGGTCGCCTACGAGCAGTACTTC. Translating it yields CSVVIGAGVAYEQYF.